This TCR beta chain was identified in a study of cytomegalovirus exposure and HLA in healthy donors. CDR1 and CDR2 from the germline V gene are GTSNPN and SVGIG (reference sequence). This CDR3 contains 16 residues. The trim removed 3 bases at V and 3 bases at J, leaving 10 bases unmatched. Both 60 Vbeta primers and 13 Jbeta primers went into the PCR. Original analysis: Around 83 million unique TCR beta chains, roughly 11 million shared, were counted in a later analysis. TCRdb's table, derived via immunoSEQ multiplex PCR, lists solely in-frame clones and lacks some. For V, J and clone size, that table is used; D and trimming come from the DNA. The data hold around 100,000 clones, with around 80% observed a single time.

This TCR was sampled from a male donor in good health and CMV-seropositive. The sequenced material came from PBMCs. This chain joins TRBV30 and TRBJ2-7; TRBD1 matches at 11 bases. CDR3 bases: TGTGCCTGGAGGCAGAGGGACAGGGGGACATTCTACGAGCAGTACTTC. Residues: CAWRQRDRGTFYEQYF.